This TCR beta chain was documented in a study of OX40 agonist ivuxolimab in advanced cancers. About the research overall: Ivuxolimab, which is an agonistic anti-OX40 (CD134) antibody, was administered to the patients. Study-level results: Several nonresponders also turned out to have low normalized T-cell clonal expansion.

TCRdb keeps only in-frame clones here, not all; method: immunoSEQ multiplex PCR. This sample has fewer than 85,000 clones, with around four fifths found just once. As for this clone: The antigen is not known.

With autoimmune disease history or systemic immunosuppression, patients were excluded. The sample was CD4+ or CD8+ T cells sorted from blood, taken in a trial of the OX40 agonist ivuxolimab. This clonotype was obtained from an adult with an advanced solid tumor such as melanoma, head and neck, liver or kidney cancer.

The DNA of the CDR3 is TGTGCCAGCAGCCCCTTCAATCAGCCCCAGCATTTT. Protein: CASSPFNQPQHF. The chain joins TRBV7-2 to TRBJ1-5; D not resolved. This CDR3 has 12 amino acids. V was cut by 5 bases and J by 3 bases, with 5 bases left in between. Germline values: CDR1 SGHTA, CDR2 FQGNSA.